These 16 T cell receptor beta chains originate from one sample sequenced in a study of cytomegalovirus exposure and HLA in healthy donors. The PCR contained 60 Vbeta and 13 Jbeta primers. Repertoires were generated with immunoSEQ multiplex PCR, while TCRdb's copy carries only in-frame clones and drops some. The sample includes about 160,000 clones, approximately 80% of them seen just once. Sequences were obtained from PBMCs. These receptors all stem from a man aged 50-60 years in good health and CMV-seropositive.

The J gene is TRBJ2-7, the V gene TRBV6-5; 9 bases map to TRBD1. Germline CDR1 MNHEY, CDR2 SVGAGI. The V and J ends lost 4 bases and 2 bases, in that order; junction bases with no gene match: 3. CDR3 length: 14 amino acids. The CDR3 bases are TGTGCCAGCAGTTCAAACAGGGGGCCCTACGAGCAGTACTTC. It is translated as CASSSNRGPYEQYF.

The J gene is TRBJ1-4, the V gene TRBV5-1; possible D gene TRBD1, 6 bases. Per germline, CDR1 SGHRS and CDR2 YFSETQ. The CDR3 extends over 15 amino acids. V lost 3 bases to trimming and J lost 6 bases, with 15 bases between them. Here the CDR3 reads CASSWGGGYDEKLFF. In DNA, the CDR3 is TGCGCCAGCAGCTGGGGGGGCGGGTATGATGAAAAACTGTTTTTT. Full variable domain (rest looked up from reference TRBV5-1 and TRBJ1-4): KAGVTQTPRYLIKTRGQQVTLSCSPISGHRSVSWYQQTPGQGLQFLFEYFSETQRNKGNFPGRFSGRQFSNSRSEMNVSTLELGDSALYLCASSWGGGYDEKLFFGSGTQLSVL.

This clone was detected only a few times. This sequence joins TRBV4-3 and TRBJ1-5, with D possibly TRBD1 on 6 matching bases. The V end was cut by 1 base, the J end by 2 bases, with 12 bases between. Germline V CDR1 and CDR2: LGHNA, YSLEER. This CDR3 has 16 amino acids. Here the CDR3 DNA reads TGCGCCAGCAGCCAAGGAGGGGGAAATCGCAATCAGCCCCAGCATTTT. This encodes CASSQGGGNRNQPQHF.

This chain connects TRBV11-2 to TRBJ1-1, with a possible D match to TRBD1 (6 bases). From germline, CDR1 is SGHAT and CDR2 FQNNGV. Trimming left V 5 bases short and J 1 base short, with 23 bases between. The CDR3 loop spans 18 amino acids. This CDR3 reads CASSPPGGGHTTNTEAFF. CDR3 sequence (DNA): TGTGCCAGCAGCCCCCCCGGGGGGGGCCACACCACGAACACTGAAGCTTTCTTT.

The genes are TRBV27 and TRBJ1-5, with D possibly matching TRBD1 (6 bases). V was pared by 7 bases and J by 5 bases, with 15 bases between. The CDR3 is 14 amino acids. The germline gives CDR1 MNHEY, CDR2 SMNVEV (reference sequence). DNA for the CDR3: TGTGCCAGCAAAAGTTCGGACAGCTATCAGCCCCAGCATTTT. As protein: CASKSSDSYQPQHF.

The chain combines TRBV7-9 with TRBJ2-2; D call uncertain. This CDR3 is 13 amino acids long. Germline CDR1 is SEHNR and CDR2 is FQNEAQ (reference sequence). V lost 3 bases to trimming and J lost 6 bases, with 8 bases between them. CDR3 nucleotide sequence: TGTGCCAGCAGCTTTGATGGGCCCGGGGAGCTGTTTTTT. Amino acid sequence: CASSFDGPGELFF.

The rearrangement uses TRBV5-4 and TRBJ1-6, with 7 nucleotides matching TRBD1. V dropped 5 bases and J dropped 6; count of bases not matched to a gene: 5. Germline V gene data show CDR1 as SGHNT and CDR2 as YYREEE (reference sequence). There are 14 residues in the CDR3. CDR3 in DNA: TGTGCCAGCAGACGACAGGGATTTAATTCACCCCTCCACTTT. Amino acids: CASRRQGFNSPLHF.

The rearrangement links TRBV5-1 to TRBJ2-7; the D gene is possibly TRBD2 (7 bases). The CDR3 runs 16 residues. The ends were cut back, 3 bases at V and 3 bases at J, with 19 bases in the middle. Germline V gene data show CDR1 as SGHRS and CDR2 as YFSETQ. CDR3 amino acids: CASSSLGGGPYYEQYF. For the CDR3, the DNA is TGCGCCAGCAGCTCTTTAGGGGGGGGGCCCTACTACGAGCAGTACTTC.

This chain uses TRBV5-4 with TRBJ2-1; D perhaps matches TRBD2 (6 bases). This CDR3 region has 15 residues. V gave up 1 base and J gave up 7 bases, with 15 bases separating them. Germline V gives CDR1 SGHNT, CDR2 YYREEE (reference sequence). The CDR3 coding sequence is TGTGCCAGCAGCTTGCGGGGACTCTTGTCGAATGAGCAGTTCTTC. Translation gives CASSLRGLLSNEQFF.

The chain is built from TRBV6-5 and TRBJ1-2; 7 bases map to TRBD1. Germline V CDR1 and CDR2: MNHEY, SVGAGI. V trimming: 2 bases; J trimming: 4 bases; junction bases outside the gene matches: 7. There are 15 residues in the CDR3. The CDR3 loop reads CASSYARGLGYGYTF. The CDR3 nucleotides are TGTGCCAGCAGTTACGCAAGGGGGCTGGGCTATGGCTACACCTTC.

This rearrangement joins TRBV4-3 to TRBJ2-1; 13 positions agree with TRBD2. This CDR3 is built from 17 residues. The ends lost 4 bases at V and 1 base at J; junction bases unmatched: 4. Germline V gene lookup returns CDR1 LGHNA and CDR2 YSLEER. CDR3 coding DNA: TGCGCCAGCAGCCCCACTAGCGGGGGGGCATCCTACAATGAGCAGTTCTTC. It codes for CASSPTSGGASYNEQFF.

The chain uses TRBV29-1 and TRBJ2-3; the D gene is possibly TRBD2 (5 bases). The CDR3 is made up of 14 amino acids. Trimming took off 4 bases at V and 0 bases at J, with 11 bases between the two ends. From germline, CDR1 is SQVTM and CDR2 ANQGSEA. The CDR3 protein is CSVVAFTSTDTQYF. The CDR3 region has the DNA TGCAGCGTTGTAGCGTTTACTAGCACAGATACGCAGTATTTT.

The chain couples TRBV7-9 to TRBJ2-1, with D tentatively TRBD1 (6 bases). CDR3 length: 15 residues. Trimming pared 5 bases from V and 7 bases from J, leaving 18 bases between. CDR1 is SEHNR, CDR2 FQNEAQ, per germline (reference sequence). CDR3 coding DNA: TGTGCCAGCAGCCCGTACCCAGGGGATCGGAATGAGCAGTTCTTC. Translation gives CASSPYPGDRNEQFF.

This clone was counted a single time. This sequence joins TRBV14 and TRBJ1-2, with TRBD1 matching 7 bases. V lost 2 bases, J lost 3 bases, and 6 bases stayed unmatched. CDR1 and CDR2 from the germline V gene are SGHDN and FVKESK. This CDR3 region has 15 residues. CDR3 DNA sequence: TGTGCCAGCAGCCAATACACAGGGACAGACTATGGCTACACCTTC. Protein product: CASSQYTGTDYGYTF.

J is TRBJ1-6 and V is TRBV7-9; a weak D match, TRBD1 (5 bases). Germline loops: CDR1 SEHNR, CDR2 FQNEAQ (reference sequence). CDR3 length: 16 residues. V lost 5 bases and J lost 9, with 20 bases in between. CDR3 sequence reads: CASSRRGTPRGSPLHF. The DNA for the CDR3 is TGTGCCAGCAGCCGAAGAGGGACTCCGAGGGGTTCACCCCTCCACTTT.

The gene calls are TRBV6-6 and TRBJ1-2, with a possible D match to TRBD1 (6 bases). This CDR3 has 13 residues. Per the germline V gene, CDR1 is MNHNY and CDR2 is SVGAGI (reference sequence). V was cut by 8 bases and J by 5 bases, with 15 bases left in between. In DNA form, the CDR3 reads TGTGCCAGCCAGCGGACAGTAGGGTATGGCTACACCTTC. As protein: CASQRTVGYGYTF.